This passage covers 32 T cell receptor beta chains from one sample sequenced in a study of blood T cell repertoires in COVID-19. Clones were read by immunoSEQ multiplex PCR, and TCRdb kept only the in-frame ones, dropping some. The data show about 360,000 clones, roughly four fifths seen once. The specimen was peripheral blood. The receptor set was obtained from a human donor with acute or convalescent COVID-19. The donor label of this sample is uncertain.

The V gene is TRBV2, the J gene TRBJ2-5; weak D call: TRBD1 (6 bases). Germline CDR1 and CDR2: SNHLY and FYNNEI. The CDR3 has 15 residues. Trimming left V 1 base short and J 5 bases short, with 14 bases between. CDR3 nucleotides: TGTGCCAGCAGTGAAGAGCAGGGACAACGGGAGACCCAGTACTTC. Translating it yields CASSEEQGQRETQYF.

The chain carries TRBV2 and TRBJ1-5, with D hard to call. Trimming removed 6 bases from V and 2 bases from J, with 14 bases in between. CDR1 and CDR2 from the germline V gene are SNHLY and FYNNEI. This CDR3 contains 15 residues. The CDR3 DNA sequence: TGTGCCAGCAGGGGGAGTCATGTCGGCAATCAGCCCCAGCATTTT. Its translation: CASRGSHVGNQPQHF.

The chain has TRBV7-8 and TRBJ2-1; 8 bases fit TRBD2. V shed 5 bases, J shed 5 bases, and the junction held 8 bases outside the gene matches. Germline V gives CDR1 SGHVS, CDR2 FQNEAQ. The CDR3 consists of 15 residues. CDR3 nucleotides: TGTGCCAGCAGCCGAATAGCGGGGCCCAACAATGAGCAGTTCTTC. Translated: CASSRIAGPNNEQFF.

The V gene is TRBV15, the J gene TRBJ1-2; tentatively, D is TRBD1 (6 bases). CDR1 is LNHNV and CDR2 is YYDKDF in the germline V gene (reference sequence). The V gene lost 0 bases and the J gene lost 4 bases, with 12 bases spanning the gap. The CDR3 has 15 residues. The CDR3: CATSRDPGQSYGYTF. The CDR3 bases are TGTGCCACCAGCAGAGATCCAGGACAGAGCTATGGCTACACCTTC.

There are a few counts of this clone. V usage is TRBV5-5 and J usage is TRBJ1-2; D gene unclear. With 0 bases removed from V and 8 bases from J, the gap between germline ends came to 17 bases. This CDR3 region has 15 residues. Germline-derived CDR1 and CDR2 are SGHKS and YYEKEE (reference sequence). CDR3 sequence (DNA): TGTGCCAGCAGCTTGGACCCTGGGCTCACTGCGGGCTACACCTTC. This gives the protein CASSLDPGLTAGYTF.

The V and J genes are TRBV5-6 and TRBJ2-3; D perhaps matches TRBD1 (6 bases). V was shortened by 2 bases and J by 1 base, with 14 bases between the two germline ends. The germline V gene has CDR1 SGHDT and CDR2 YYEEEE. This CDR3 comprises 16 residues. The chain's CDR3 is CASSFSGVWGTDTQYF. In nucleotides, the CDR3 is TGTGCCAGCAGCTTCTCAGGGGTATGGGGCACAGATACGCAGTATTTT.

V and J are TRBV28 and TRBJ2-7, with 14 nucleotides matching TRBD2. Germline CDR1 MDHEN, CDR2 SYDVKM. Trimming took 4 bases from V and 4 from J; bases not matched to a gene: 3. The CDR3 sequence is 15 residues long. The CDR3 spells CASSSTSGRGYEQYF. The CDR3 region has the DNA TGTGCCAGCAGTTCGACTAGCGGGAGGGGGTACGAGCAGTACTTC. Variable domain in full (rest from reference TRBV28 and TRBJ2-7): DVKVTQSSRYLVKRTGEKVFLECVQDMDHENMFWYRQDPGLGLRLIYFSYDVKMKEKGDIPEGYSVSREKKERFSLILESASTNQTSMYLCASSSTSGRGYEQYFGPGTRLTVT.

CDR3 nucleotide sequence: TGTGCCAGCAGTTACTCGATAGCGGGAGAGGGCTATGGCTACACCTTC. It translates to CASSYSIAGEGYGYTF. The V gene is TRBV6-6, the J gene TRBJ1-2; D uncertain. V shed 0 bases and J shed 4 bases, with 15 bases lying between them. The CDR3 consists of 16 residues. Germline V gene sequence: CDR1 MNHNY, CDR2 SVGAGI (reference sequence).

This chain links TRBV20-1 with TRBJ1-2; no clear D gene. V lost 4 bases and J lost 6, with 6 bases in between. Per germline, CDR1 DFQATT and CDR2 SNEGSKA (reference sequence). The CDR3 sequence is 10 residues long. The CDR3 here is CSATPDGYTF. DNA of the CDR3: TGCAGTGCTACCCCTGATGGCTACACCTTC.

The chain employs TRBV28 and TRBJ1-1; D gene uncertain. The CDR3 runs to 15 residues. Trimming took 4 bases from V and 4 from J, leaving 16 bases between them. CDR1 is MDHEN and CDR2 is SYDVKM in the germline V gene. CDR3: CASSSAEIWSTEAFF. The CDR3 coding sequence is TGTGCCAGCAGTTCTGCCGAGATTTGGAGCACTGAAGCTTTCTTT.

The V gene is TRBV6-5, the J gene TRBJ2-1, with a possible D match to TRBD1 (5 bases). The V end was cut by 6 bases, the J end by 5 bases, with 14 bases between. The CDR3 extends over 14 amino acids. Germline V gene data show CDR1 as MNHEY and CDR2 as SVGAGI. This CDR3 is CASSRRGFNNEQFF. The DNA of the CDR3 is TGTGCCAGCAGCCGAAGGGGTTTTAACAATGAGCAGTTCTTC.

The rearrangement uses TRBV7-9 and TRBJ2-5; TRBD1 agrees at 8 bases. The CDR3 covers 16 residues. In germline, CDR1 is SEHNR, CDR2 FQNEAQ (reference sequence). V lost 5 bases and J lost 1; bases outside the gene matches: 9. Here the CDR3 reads CASSEGGTGPQETQYF. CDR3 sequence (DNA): TGTGCCAGCAGCGAAGGAGGGACAGGACCCCAAGAGACCCAGTACTTC.

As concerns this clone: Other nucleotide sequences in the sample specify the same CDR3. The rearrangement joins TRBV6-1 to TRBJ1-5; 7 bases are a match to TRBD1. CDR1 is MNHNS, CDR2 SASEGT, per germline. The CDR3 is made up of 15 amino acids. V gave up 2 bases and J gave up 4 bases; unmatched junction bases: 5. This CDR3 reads CASSEPDRVNQPQHF. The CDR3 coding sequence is TGTGCCAGCAGTGAACCCGACAGGGTGAATCAGCCCCAGCATTTT.

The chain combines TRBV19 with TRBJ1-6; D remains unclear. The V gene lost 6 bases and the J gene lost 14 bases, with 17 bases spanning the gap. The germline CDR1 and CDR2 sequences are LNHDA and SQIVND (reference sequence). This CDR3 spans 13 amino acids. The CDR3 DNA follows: TGTGCCAGTAGACAGCCGGAGGCAGTAACCCTCCACTTT. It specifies CASRQPEAVTLHF.

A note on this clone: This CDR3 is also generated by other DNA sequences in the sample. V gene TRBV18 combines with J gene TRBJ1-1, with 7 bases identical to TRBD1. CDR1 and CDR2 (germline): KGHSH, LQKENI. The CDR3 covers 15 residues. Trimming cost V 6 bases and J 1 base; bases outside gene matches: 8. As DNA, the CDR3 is TGTGCCAGCTCCCCCTTAAGGGGGCGGAACACTGAAGCTTTCTTT. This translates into CASSPLRGRNTEAFF.

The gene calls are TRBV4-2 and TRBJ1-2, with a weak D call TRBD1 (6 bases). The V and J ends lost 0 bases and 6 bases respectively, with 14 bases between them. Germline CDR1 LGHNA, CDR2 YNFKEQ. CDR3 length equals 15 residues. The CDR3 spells CASSQDSNRVDGYTF. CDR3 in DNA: TGTGCCAGCAGCCAAGATTCGAACAGGGTGGATGGCTACACCTTC.

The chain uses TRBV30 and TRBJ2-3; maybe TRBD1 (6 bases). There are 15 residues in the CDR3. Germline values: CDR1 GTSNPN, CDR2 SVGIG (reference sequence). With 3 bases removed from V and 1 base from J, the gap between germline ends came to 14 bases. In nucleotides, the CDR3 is TGTGCCTGGAGCCAGACAGGTCGAGGCACAGATACGCAGTATTTT. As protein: CAWSQTGRGTDTQYF.

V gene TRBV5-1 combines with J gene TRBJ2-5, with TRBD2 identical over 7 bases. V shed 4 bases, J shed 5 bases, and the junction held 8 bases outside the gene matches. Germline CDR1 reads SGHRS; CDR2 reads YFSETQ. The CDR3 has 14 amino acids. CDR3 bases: TGCGCCAGCAGCCTAAGCGGGGCGGGGGAGACCCAGTACTTC. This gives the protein CASSLSGAGETQYF.

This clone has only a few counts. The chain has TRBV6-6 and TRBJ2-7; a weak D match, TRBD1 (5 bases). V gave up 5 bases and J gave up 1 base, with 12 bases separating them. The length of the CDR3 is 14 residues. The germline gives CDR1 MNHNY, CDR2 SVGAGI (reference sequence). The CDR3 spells CASSPGPQSYEQYF. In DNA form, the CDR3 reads TGTGCCAGCAGTCCAGGGCCCCAGTCCTACGAGCAGTACTTC.

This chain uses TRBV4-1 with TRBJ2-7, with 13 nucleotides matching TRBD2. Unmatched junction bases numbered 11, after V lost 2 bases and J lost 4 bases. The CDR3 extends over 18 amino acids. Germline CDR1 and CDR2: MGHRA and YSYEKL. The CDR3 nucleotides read TGCGCCAGCAGCCAATTGGGTACTAGCGGGAGGGCCGGATACGAGCAGTACTTC. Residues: CASSQLGTSGRAGYEQYF.

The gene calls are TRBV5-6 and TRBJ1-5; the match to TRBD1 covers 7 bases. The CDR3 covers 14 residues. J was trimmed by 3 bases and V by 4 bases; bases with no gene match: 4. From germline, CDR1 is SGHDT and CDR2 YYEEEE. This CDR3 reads CASSTGAINQPQHF. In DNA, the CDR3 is TGTGCCAGCAGCACAGGGGCCATCAATCAGCCCCAGCATTTT.

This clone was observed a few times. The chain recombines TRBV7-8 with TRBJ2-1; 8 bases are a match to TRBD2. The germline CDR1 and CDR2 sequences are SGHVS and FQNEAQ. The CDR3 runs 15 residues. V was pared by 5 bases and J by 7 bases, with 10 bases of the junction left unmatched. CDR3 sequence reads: CASSPLQASGNEQFF. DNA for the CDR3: TGTGCCAGCAGCCCCCTCCAGGCTAGCGGGAATGAGCAGTTCTTC.

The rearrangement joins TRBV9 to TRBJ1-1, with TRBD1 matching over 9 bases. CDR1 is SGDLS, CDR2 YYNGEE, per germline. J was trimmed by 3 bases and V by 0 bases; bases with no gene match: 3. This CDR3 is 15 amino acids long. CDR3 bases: TGTGCCAGCAGCGTAGAGGGACAGGGATACACTGAAGCTTTCTTT. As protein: CASSVEGQGYTEAFF.

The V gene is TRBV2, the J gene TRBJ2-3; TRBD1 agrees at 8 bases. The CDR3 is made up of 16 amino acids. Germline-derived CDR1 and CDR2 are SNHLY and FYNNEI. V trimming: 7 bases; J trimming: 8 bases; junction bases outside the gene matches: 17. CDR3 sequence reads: CASTRQGAGSYSTQYF. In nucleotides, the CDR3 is TGTGCCAGCACCCGTCAGGGGGCAGGATCGTATAGTACGCAGTATTTT.

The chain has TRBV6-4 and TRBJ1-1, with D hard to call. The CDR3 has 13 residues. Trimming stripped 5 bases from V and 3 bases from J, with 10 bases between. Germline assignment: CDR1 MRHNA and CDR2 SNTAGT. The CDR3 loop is CASSMMGDTEAFF. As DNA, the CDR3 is TGTGCCAGCAGTATGATGGGCGACACTGAAGCTTTCTTT.

CDR3 DNA sequence: TGTGCCAGCAGCCCCTATTGGACAGGGAACGGCAATCAGCCCCAGCATTTT. This codes for CASSPYWTGNGNQPQHF. The chain employs TRBV5-5 and TRBJ1-5, with 8 bases that match TRBD1. This CDR3 region has 17 residues. Germline CDR1 reads SGHKS; CDR2 reads YYEKEE (reference sequence). V dropped 4 bases and J dropped 2; count of bases not matched to a gene: 11.

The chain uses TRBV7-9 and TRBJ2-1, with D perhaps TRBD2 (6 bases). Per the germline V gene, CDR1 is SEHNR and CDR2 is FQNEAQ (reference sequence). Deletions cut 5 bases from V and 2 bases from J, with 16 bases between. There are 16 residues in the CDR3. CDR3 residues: CASSGGRERAYNEQFF. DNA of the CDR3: TGTGCCAGCAGCGGCGGCCGGGAGAGGGCCTACAATGAGCAGTTCTTC.

The CDR3 sequence is CASSQQAYTEAFF. In nucleotides, the CDR3 is TGTGCCAGCAGTCAACAAGCGTACACTGAAGCTTTCTTT. This chain links TRBV6-5 with TRBJ1-1; D uncertain. V was trimmed by 5 bases and J by 3 bases, leaving 10 bases between them. In germline, CDR1 is MNHEY, CDR2 SVGAGI. This CDR3 has 13 residues.

CDR3 sequence reads: CASSVSGLAGVIFF. The CDR3 nucleotides read TGTGCCAGCAGCGTCTCGGGACTAGCGGGAGTTATTTTCTTC. This chain joins TRBV7-2 and TRBJ2-1; 14 bases agree with TRBD2. J lost 16 bases, V lost 5 bases, and 10 bases had no gene match. Germline values: CDR1 SGHTA, CDR2 FQGNSA. This CDR3 is 14 amino acids long.

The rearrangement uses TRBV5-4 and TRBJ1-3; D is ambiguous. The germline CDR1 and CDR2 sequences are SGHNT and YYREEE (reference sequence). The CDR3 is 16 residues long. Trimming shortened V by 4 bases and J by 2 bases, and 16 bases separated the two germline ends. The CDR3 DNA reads TGTGCCAGCAGCCCCGGAGGGATTAGGGCTGGAAACACCATATATTTT. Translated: CASSPGGIRAGNTIYF.

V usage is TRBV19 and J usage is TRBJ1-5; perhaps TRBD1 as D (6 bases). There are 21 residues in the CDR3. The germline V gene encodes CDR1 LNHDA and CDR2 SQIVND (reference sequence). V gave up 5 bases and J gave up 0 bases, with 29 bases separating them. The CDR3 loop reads CASSGSAKQGPLLHSNQPQHF. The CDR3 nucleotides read TGTGCCAGTAGTGGTTCGGCCAAACAGGGTCCTCTATTACATAGCAATCAGCCCCAGCATTTT.

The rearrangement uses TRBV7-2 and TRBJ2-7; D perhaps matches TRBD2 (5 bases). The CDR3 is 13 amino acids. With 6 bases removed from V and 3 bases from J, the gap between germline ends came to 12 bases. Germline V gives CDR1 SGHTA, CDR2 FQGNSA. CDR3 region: CASRDLVGYEQYF. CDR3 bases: TGTGCCAGCAGGGACTTAGTGGGCTACGAGCAGTACTTC.